The T cell receptor (beta chain) described here comes from a study of shared clonotypes between healthy human individuals. Naive CD8 populations comprised CD45RO-negative cells positively selected for CCR7, excluding terminally differentiated effector memory CD45RA+ cells. Some clones are missing from TCRdb's copy, which holds only in-frame ones; the method was immunoSEQ multiplex PCR. Of around 2,000,000 clones listed, about 95% are singletons. V lost 3 bases and J lost 4; bases outside the gene matches: 9. Germline V gene sequence: CDR1 PRHDT, CDR2 FYEKMQ (reference sequence). This CDR3 has 16 amino acids.

The chain employs TRBV13 and TRBJ2-3; 8 bases match TRBD2. The TCR sequence derives from a man between 18 and 29 years old in good health. The sequenced material came from naive CD8+ T cells sorted from blood. The CDR3: CASSFQGLDSSDTQYF. CDR3 bases: TGTGCCAGCAGCTTTCAGGGACTAGATTCTTCAGATACGCAGTATTTT.